This T cell receptor beta chain comes out of a study of T cell repertoires in cytomegalovirus infection. TCRdb passed the reads through MiXCR, listing each CDR3 protein once. In the table there are around 290,000 distinct CDR3 sequences, roughly 23% of which are singletons. Germline CDR1 and CDR2: SGHAT and FQNNGV. Trimming shortened V by 5 bases and J by 7 bases, and 11 bases separated the two germline ends. CDR3 length equals 12 residues. This chain uses TRBV11-2 with TRBJ2-5; D may be TRBD1 or TRBD2 (5 bases each). This receptor was obtained from a human donor in good health (CMV status not recorded). Some clones in this sample may be carry-over from other donors' samples. Sample: PBMCs. CDR3 region: CASSLTRGTQYF. The CDR3, as DNA: TGTGCCAGCAGCCTTACTAGGGGGACCCAGTACTTC.